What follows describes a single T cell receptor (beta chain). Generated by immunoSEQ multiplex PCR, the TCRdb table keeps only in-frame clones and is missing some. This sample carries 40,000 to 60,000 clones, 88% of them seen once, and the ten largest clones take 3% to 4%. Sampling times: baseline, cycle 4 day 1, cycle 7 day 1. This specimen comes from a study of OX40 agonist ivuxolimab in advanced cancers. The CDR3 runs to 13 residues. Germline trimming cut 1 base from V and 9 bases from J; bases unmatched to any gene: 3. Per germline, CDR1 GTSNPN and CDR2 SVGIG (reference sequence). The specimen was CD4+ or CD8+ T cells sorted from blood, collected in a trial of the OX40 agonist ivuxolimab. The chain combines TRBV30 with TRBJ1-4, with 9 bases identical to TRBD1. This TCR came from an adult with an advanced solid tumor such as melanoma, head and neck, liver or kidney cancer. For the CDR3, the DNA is TGTGCCTGGAGTGAGGACAGGGGTCAAAAACTGTTTTTT. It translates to CAWSEDRGQKLFF.